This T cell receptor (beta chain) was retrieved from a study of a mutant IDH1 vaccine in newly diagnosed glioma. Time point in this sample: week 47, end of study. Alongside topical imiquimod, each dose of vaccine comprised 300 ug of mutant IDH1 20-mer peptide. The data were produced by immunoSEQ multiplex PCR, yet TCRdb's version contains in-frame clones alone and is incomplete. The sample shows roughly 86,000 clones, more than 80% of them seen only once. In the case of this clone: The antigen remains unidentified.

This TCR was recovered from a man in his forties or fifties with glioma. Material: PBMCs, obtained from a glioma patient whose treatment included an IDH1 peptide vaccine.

Here the CDR3 reads CASSLAGSGRFSEQFF. CDR3 DNA sequence: TGTGCCAGCAGCTTAGCTGGTAGCGGGAGGTTCAGTGAGCAGTTCTTC. The chain combines TRBV7-2 with TRBJ2-1; TRBD2 agrees at 10 bases. Unmatched junction bases numbered 8, after V lost 0 bases and J lost 9 bases. CDR1 and CDR2 from the germline V gene are SGHTA and FQGNSA. The CDR3 extends over 16 amino acids.